This T cell receptor (beta chain) was retrieved from a study of cytomegalovirus exposure and HLA in healthy donors (dated by TCRdb to 2016 to 2017). For context, the study as a whole: The 700 or so repertoires of the first cohort and the roughly 110 validation repertoires were produced on the same platform, according to a later analysis. A separate validation cohort of some 130 different subjects was used in addition to the 666-subject first cohort. The study was designed to test whether signatures of past pathogen exposure could be identified by cataloging public T cell receptors. The study combined high-throughput TCR immunosequencing, statistical association of individual TCRs with disease status, and machine learning to predict cytomegalovirus infection status. On the study overall, not on this receptor specifically: A later analysis had no HLA typing for the validation cohort, so co-occurrence there was scored across all 110 or so repertoires. In both the original and validation cohorts, the classifier was reported to diagnose cytomegalovirus status with high specificity and sensitivity. Three of the identified cytomegalovirus-associated TCR beta chains were confirmed in vitro to be specific for cytomegalovirus antigens. A later analysis found that TCRs clustered in the first cohort also tended to co-occur in the 130 or so validation repertoires, with 94% of cluster scores above 0. While some public TCRs were present in many individuals, most TCR sequences turned up only very rarely across donors. The study listed approximately 150 TCR beta chains as associated with cytomegalovirus. The authors suggested that the approach could potentially be extended to other disease states and immunological phenotypes.

The germline V gene provides CDR1 MGHDK and CDR2 SYGVNS. The CDR3 holds 16 amino acids from the cysteine to the phenylalanine. Only the CDR3 part of the read is kept: 48 bases, read in frame from the first base. V is pruned by 4 bases and J by 3 bases, leaving 6 bases of the junction without a gene match. Separate from the roughly 630-subject first cohort, the validation cohort of some 130 subjects was the group to which the donors belonged. Libraries were constructed by the immunoSEQ multiplex PCR assay. As for the authors' bioinformatics: A statistical classification framework was built for diagnosing cytomegalovirus status from the catalog of TCR beta chain sequences. TCRdb's version of the immuneACCESS table is confined to in-frame rearrangements and falls short of the full clone set. An unresolved V gene accounts for under half of the shortfall where checked; the remainder is of unknown origin. V, J and clone size are those of that table, while D and trimming were read from the DNA. This sample is represented by about 160,000 clones; about nine tenths of them were singletons. Roughly 5.8% of the sample rests with the top ten.

In regard to this clone: No cognate antigen has been identified for it. The sample holds no much larger clone one base away, and base qualities are not on file.

The sample taken for sequencing was PBMCs. The chain is assembled from TRBV25-1 and TRBJ2-7; 13 bases in the junction line up with TRBD2. The sequence came from a woman aged 25-40 years in good health and CMV-seronegative. Read as DNA, the sequence is TGTGCCAGCAGTGGTGGACTAGCGGGAGAGTACTACGAGCAGTACTTC. This codes for CASSGGLAGEYYEQYF.